This TCR beta chain was recorded in a study of blood T cells in healthy people across ages. With 3 bases removed from V and 0 bases from J, the gap between germline ends came to 3 bases. CDR1 is MNHNS and CDR2 is SASEGT in the germline V gene. The CDR3 covers 13 residues. In this sample, this clonotype turned up many times. The target antigen is unknown. The authors ran a second PCR of about 6 to 11 cycles using a sample-barcoded 5' primer and a J-beta primer mix. Researchers report that a template-switch adaptor with 12 random nucleotides tagged each cDNA molecule. TCRdb reprocessed the 5' RACE reads via MiXCR and lists one record per CDR3 protein. The sample holds 1.5 million to 1.8 million distinct CDR3 sequences, under 55% seen once. In terms of origin and age, donors were healthy Caucasian individuals from Russia aged about 6 to 95. Regarding the study as a whole: More naive CD4+ cells and higher diversity marked long-lived donors relative to aged donors. Measured against age, TCR beta diversity per million T cells decreased in a roughly linear manner.

This clonotype was sampled from a woman aged 18-29 years in good health. The sequencing input was blood. V gene TRBV6-1 combines with J gene TRBJ1-5, with D hard to call. CDR3 in amino acids: CASSDGSNQPQHF. CDR3 coding DNA: TGTGCCAGCAGTGACGGTAGCAATCAGCCCCAGCATTTT.